The sequence of this T cell receptor beta chain was determined in a study of cytomegalovirus exposure and HLA in healthy donors. Germline values: CDR1 LGHNA, CDR2 YSLEER. V lost 0 bases, J lost 10 bases, and 7 bases lay in between. The CDR3 loop spans 13 amino acids. PCR employed 60 Vbeta and 13 Jbeta primers. Only in-frame clones appear in the TCRdb table, and some are missing; sequencing was by immunoSEQ multiplex PCR. The sample contains around 140,000 clones, around 73% of which appear only once. Study-wide findings and caveats: HLA allele associations emerged for 17,000 or so TCR beta sequences in a later analysis, at 0.05 false discovery rate.

About this clone itself: Its target is not known.

The TCR was taken from a female donor in good health and CMV-seronegative. Sequencing used PBMCs. V and J are TRBV4-3 and TRBJ1-6, with unresolved D. For the CDR3, the DNA is TGCGCCAGCAGCCAAGAGCGTCGATCACCCCTCCACTTT. Amino acid sequence: CASSQERRSPLHF.